The T cell receptor (beta chain) under discussion was sequenced for a study of immune heterogeneity within non-small cell lung tumors. By frequency in the sample, this clonotype is medium-sized. The authors used 600 ng of bulk tumor genomic DNA per sample as template. The authors collected several far-apart biopsies from each primary tumor during surgery. Patients went through curative surgery, and their non-small cell lung cancer was untreated and newly diagnosed. It was a multiplex PCR that amplified TCR beta CDR3, with 32 V and 13 J primers. TCRdb recomputed calls from the multiplex PCR reads with MiXCR, one row per CDR3 protein. The table has 7,000 to 9,000 distinct CDR3 sequences, 20% to 25% seen once; the top ten hold 12% to 15%. Sequencing was performed on lung tumor tissue. The origin of this receptor is a man aged 55 to 70 with non-small cell lung cancer.

The CDR3 nucleotides are TGTGCCAGCGGGACGGGATTCCAGGGTGAAAAACTGTTTTTT. Translated: CASGTGFQGEKLFF. This chain uses TRBV27 with TRBJ1-4, with a weak D call TRBD1 (5 bases). The V end was cut by 8 bases, the J end by 7 bases, with 17 bases between. The CDR3 contains 14 residues. Germline V lookup: CDR1 MNHEY, CDR2 SMNVEV (reference sequence). Complete variable domain (other parts from reference TRBV27 and TRBJ1-4): EAQVTQNPRYLITVTGKKLTVTCSQNMNHEYMSWYRQDPGLGLRQIYYSMNVEVTDKGDVPEGYKVSRKEKRNFPLILESPSPNQTSLYFCASGTGFQGEKLFFGSGTQLSVL.